At least ten counts were recorded for the clone carrying this T cell receptor (beta chain). The read ends 3 residues early relative to the CDR3; the germline J gene fills the gap. This sample was taken from a study of T cell clonality in common variable immunodeficiency. Sequencing used immunoSEQ multiplex PCR; TCRdb keeps in-frame clones, though not all of them. The repertoire yields about 74,000 clones, none seen only once; the top ten contain around 0.8%. Germline values: CDR1 SGHTA, CDR2 FQGNSA. The CDR3 consists of 17 residues. V trimming: 0 bases; J trimming: 1 base; junction bases outside the gene matches: 4.

The receptor was isolated from a person aged 18 to 70 in good health. The specimen was peripheral blood mononuclear cells. The chain uses TRBV7-2 and TRBJ2-1; 9 bases are a match to TRBD1. CDR3 in amino acids: CASSLATTGGSYNEQFF. The covered CDR3 bases are TGTGCCAGCAGCTTAGCCACGACAGGGGGGTCCTACAATGAG.